These 9 T cell receptor beta chains were sequenced from one sample in a study of T-cell memory formation after mild COVID-19. TCRdb reprocessed the 5' RACE reads with MiXCR, giving one entry per CDR3 protein. Here the sample spans about 200,000 distinct CDR3 sequences, around 8.8% being singletons. Sequencing was carried out using PBMCs or a T cell subset sorted from them (not recorded which). These receptors were obtained from a man aged 18 to 29 who had mild COVID-19 (a few samples of this study predate the infection). Cell type and time point are not known.

The rearrangement uses TRBV4-2 and TRBJ1-1; D remains ambiguous. CDR3 size: 16 residues. V lost 6 bases, J lost 0 bases, and 17 bases lay in between. Germline loops: CDR1 LGHNA, CDR2 YNFKEQ. CDR3 DNA: TGTGCCAGCAGACAGCGGGGAGGGCGGATGAACACTGAAGCTTTCTTT. Amino acids: CASRQRGGRMNTEAFF.

The chain is built from TRBV10-3 and TRBJ2-6; 14 nucleotides match TRBD2. The V gene end was trimmed by 10 bases and the J gene end by 0 bases; junction bases not matched to a gene: 5. The CDR3 is 17 residues long. In germline, CDR1 is ENHRY, CDR2 SYGVKD. The chain's CDR3 is CASGGTSGGSGANVLTF. The CDR3 DNA reads as TGTGCCAGCGGCGGGACTAGCGGGGGCTCTGGGGCCAACGTCCTGACTTTC.

This clonotype has more than one count but fewer than ten. The chain couples TRBV7-2 to TRBJ1-1; weak D call: TRBD1 (5 bases). Trimming took off 5 bases at V and 1 base at J, with 11 bases between the two ends. CDR1 and CDR2 from the germline V gene are SGHTA and FQGNSA. The CDR3 is 14 residues long. The CDR3: CASSPNTGNTEAFF. CDR3 in DNA: TGTGCCAGCAGCCCGAATACAGGGAACACTGAAGCTTTCTTT.

This clonotype was observed a handful of times. The rearrangement links TRBV4-1 to TRBJ1-2; D uncertain. The CDR3 runs to 12 residues. From germline, CDR1 is MGHRA and CDR2 YSYEKL. Between the trimmed V and J ends, which lost 1 base and 5 bases, there was a span of 5 bases. CDR3 sequence reads: CASSQARYGYTF. For the CDR3, the DNA is TGCGCCAGCAGCCAAGCGAGGTATGGCTACACCTTC.

Ten or more counts support this clonotype. CDR3 coding DNA: TGTGCCAGCAGCTTAAAGGAGGAGGACGGTCAGCCCCAGCATTTT. It yields the protein CASSLKEEDGQPQHF. This chain connects TRBV7-3 to TRBJ1-5; no clear D gene. Germline V gives CDR1 SGHTA, CDR2 FQGTGA. The CDR3 extends over 15 amino acids. Trimming cost V 1 base and J 6 bases, with 13 bases left between them.

This clonotype has a handful of counts. The V and J genes are TRBV7-9 and TRBJ1-3, with a tentative D call TRBD1 (5 bases). Per the germline V gene, CDR1 is SEHNR and CDR2 is FQNEAQ (reference sequence). With 5 bases removed from V and 0 bases from J, the gap between germline ends came to 11 bases. The CDR3 is 15 residues long. The CDR3 DNA is TGTGCCAGCAGCCTCCAGGGTTACTCTGGAAACACCATATATTTT. It specifies CASSLQGYSGNTIYF.

This clonotype showed up just a few times. The CDR3 is CSARELAGTEAFF. CDR3 sequence (DNA): TGCAGTGCTAGAGAACTCGCGGGTACTGAAGCTTTCTTT. The chain has TRBV20-1 and TRBJ1-1; D gene ambiguous. Germline V gene lookup returns CDR1 DFQATT and CDR2 SNEGSKA (reference sequence). V lost 0 bases and J 5 bases, leaving 10 bases between the germline ends. The CDR3 is made up of 13 amino acids.

This clonotype was counted many times. The J gene is TRBJ1-1, the V gene TRBV4-1; possible D gene TRBD1, 5 bases. Germline lookup yields CDR1 MGHRA and CDR2 YSYEKL. The V end was cut by 1 base, the J end by 7 bases, with 16 bases between. The CDR3 is 15 residues long. CDR3 protein: CASSQGHQGGVEAFF. The CDR3 DNA is TGCGCCAGCAGCCAAGGTCATCAGGGTGGTGTTGAAGCTTTCTTT.

This clonotype was recorded many times. The CDR3 region is CAIGQGYTGANVLTF. The DNA of the CDR3 is TGTGCCATTGGCCAGGGATATACCGGGGCCAACGTCCTGACTTTC. The gene calls are TRBV6-5 and TRBJ2-6; a possible D gene is TRBD1 (5 bases). The germline V and J ends were trimmed by 10 bases and 4 bases, with 17 bases remaining between them. The germline gives CDR1 MNHEY, CDR2 SVGAGI. The CDR3 has 15 residues.